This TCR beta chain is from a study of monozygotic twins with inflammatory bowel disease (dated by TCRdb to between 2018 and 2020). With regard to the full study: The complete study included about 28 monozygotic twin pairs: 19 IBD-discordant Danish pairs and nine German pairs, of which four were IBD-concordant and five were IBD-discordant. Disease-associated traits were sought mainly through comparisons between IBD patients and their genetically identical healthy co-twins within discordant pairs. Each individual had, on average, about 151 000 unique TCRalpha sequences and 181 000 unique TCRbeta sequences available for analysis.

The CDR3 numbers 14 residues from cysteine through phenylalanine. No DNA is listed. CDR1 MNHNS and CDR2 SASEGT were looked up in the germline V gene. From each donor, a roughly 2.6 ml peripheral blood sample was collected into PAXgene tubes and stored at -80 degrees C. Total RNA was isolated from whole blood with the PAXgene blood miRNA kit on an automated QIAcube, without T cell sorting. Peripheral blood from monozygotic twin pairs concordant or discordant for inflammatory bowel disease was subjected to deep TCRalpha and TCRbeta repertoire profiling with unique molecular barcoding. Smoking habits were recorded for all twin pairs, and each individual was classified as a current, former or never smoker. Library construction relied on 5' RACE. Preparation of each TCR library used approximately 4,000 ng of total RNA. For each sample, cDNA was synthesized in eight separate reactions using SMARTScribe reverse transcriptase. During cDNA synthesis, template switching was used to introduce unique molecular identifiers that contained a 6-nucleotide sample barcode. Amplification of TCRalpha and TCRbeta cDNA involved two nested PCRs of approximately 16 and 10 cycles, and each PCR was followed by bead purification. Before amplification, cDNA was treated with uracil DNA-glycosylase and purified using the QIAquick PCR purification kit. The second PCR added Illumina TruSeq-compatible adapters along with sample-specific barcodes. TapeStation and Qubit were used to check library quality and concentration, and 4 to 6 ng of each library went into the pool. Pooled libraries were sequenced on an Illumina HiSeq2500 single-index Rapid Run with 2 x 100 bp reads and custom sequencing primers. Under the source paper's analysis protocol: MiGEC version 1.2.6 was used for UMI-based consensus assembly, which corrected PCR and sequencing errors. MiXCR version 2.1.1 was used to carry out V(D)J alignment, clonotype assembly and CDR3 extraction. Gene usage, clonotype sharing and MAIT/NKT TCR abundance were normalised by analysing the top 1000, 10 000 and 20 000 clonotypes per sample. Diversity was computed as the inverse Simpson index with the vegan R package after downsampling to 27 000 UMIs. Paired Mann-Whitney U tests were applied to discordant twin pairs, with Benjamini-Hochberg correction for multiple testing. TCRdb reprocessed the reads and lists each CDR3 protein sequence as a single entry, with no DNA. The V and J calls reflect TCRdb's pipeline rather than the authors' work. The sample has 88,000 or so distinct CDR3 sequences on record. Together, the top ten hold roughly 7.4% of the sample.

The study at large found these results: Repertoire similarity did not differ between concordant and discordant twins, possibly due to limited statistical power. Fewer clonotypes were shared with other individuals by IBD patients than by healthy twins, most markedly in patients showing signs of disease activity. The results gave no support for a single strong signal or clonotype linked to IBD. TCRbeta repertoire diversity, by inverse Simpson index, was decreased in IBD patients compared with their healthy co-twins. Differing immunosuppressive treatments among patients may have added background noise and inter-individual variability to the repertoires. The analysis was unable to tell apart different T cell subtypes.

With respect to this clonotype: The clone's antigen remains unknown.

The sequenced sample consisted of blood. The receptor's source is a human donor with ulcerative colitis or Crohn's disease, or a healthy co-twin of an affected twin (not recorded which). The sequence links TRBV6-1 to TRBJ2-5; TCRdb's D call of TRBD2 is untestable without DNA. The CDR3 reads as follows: CASSQHQGGETQYF.